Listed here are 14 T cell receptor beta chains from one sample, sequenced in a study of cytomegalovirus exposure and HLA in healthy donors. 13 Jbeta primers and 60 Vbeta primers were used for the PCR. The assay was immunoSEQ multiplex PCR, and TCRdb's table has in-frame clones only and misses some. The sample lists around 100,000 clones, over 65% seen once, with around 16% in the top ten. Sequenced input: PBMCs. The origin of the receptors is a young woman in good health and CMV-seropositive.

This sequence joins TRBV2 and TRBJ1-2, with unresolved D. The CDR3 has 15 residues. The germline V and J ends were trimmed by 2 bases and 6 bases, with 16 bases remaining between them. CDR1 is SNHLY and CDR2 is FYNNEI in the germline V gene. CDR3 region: CASSEKQSTPDGYTF. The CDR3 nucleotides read TGTGCCAGCAGTGAAAAACAGTCAACCCCGGATGGCTACACCTTC.

The CDR3: CASSFGTGTINEQFF. The CDR3 DNA sequence: TGTGCCAGCAGTTTCGGGACAGGGACGATTAATGAGCAGTTCTTC. The rearrangement links TRBV28 to TRBJ2-1, with TRBD1 matching 9 bases. The V segment lost 3 bases and the J segment 7 bases; nucleotides outside the gene matches: 7. There are 15 residues in the CDR3. Germline values: CDR1 MDHEN, CDR2 SYDVKM.

The CDR3 reads CASSDRAAYEQYF. The CDR3 nucleotides are TGTGCCAGCAGTGACAGGGCCGCCTACGAGCAGTACTTC. The chain combines TRBV2 with TRBJ2-7, with D possibly being TRBD1 (5 bases). Germline V gene sequence: CDR1 SNHLY, CDR2 FYNNEI. Between the trimmed V and J ends, which lost 3 bases and 2 bases, there was a span of 8 bases. CDR3 size: 13 residues. Together with reference TRBV2 and TRBJ2-7, the CDR3 gives the full variable domain: EPEVTQTPSHQVTQMGQEVILRCVPISNHLYFYWYRQILGQKVEFLVSFYNNEISEKSEIFDDQFSVERPDGSNFTLKIRSTKLEDSAMYFCASSDRAAYEQYFGPGTRLTVT.

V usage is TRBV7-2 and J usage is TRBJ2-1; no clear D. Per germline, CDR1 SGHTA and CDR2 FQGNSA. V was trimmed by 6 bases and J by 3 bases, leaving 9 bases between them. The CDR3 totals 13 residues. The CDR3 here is CASSEELYNEQFF. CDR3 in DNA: TGTGCCAGCAGTGAAGAACTCTACAATGAGCAGTTCTTC.

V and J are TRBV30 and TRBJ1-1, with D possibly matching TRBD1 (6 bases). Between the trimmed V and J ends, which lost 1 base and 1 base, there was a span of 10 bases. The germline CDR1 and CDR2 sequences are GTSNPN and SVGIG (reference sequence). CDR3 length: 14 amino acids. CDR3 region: CAWSGTVENTEAFF. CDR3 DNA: TGTGCCTGGAGTGGGACAGTGGAGAACACTGAAGCTTTCTTT.

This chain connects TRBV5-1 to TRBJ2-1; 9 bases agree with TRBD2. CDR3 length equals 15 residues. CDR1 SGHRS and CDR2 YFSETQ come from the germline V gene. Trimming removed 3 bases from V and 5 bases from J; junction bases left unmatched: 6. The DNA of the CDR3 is TGCGCCAGCAGCTATGTGGCGGGGGGGCACAATGAGCAGTTCTTC. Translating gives CASSYVAGGHNEQFF.

The CDR3 nucleotides are TGTGCCAGTAGTATAGCCGCGGGTGGCACTGAAGCTTTCTTT. Translation: CASSIAAGGTEAFF. The chain combines TRBV19 with TRBJ1-1, with no clear D. Trimming stripped 1 base from V and 4 bases from J, with 10 bases between. CDR1 and CDR2 (germline): LNHDA, SQIVND (reference sequence). The CDR3 totals 14 residues.

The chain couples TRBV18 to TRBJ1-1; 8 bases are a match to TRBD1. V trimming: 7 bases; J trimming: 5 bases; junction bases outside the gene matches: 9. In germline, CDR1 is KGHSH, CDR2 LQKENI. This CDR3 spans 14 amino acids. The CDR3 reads CASLIAQGDTEAFF. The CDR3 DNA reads TGTGCCAGCTTAATTGCACAGGGGGATACTGAAGCTTTCTTT.

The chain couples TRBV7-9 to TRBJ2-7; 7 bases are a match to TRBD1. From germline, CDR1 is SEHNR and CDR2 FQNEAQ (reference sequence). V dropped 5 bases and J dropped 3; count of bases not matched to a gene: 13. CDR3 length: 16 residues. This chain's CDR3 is CASSVSQGKFLYEQYF. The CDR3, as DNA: TGTGCCAGCAGCGTTTCACAGGGGAAGTTTCTCTACGAGCAGTACTTC.

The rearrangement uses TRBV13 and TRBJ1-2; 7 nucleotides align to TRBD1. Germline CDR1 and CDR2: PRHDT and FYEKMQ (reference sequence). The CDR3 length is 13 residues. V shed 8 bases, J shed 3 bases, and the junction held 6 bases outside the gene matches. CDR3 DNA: TGTGCCAGCGTCGACAGGGCGGACTATGGCTACACCTTC. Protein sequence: CASVDRADYGYTF.

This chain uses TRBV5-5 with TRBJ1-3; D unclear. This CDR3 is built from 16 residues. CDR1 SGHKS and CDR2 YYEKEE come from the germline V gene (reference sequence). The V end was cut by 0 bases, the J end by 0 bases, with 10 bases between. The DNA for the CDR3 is TGTGCCAGCAGCTTGGGGTCCCACTTCTCTGGAAACACCATATATTTT. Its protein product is CASSLGSHFSGNTIYF.

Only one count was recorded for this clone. This CDR3 reads CASSEALPGKTQYF. For the CDR3, the DNA is TGTGCCAGCAGTGAAGCGCTGCCGGGGAAGACCCAGTACTTC. The chain carries TRBV2 and TRBJ2-5; maybe TRBD2 (5 bases). V was trimmed by 0 bases and J by 6 bases, leaving 11 bases between them. Germline CDR1 is SNHLY and CDR2 is FYNNEI. CDR3 length: 14 residues.

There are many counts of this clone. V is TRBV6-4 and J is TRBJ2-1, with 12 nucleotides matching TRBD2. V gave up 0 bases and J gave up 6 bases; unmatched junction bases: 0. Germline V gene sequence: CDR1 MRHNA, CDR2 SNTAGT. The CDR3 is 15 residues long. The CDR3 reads CASSDSTSGSNEQFF. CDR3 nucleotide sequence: TGTGCCAGCAGTGACTCGACTAGCGGGAGCAATGAGCAGTTCTTC.

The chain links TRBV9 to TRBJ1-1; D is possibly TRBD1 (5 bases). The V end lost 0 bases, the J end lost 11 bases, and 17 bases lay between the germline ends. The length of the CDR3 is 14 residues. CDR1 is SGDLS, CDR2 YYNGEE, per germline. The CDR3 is CASSVVWGPSEAFF. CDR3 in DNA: TGTGCCAGCAGCGTAGTGTGGGGCCCCTCGGAGGCTTTCTTT. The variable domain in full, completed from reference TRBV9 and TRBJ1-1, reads DSGVTQTPKHLITATGQRVTLRCSPRSGDLSVYWYQQSLDQGLQFLIQYYNGEERAKGNILERFSAQQFPDLHSELNLSSLELGDSALYFCASSVVWGPSEAFFGQGTRLTVV.